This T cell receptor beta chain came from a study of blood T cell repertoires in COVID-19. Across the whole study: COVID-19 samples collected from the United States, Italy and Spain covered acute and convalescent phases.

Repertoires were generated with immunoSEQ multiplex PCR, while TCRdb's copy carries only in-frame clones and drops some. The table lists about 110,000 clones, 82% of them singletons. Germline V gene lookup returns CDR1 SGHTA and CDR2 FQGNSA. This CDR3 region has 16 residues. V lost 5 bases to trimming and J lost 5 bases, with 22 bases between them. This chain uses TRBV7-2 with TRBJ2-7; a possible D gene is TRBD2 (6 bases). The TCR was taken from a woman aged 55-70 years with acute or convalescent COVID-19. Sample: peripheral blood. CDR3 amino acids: CASSAQGTFSLHEQYF. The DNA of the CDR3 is TGTGCCAGCAGCGCACAAGGGACTTTCTCGTTGCACGAGCAGTACTTC.